This T cell receptor beta chain was profiled in a study of T cell responses to AZD1222 COVID-19 vaccine. Regarding the study as a whole: It should be noted that donors were predominantly white British and more often female, and clonal diversity was possibly underestimated. Just a handful of AZD1222 recipients were seropositive at baseline. Only after the peak T cell response were repertoires sampled.

A remark on this clone: Its target is unknown.

The repertoire was sequenced with immunoSEQ multiplex PCR; TCRdb's copy has only in-frame clones and lacks some. Found here are 150,000 to 200,000 clones, approximately 89% of them singletons; the top ten hold roughly 3.5%. The CDR3 is 16 amino acids. Germline V lookup: CDR1 MDHEN, CDR2 SYDVKM. The V gene end was trimmed by 5 bases and the J gene end by 0 bases; junction bases not matched to a gene: 5. This clonotype was sampled from an adult who received the AZD1222 COVID-19 vaccine. Sequences were derived from peripheral blood, sampled 28 days after the second AZD1222 dose. J is TRBJ1-4 and V is TRBV28; TRBD1 agrees at 8 bases. In DNA form, the CDR3 reads TGTGCCAGCAGTGTACAGGGGGGGGCAACTAATGAAAAACTGTTTTTT. Translated: CASSVQGGATNEKLFF.